The next 2 T cell receptor beta chains were all read from a single sample in a study of radiation and T cells in renal cell carcinoma. Libraries were prepared by immunoSEQ multiplex PCR; TCRdb keeps only in-frame clonotypes and omits some of them. The top ten clones hold under 10% of a sample with over 85,000 clones, around four fifths of them seen once. As to time point: blood 4 weeks post-SBRT, at nephrectomy. Treatment indicated: 15 Gy SBRT to primary tumor, nephrectomy 4 weeks later. Sequences were derived from blood, sampled from a patient whose treatment included radiotherapy and nephrectomy. These receptor sequences come from a man in his fifties with renal cell carcinoma.

The chain couples TRBV28 to TRBJ1-2; no clear D. Germline lookup yields CDR1 MDHEN and CDR2 SYDVKM. The CDR3 is 12 amino acids. V was cut by 2 bases and J by 4 bases, with 5 bases left in between. The CDR3 coding sequence is TGTGCCAGCAGTTTACGCAGCTATGGCTACACCTTC. It encodes CASSLRSYGYTF.

To note about this clone: Other DNA sequences within the sample encode an identical CDR3. The rearrangement uses TRBV27 and TRBJ1-2, with TRBD1 as a possible D gene (6 bases). Trimming removed 2 bases at V and 4 bases at J, with 11 bases between. Germline loops: CDR1 MNHEY, CDR2 SMNVEV (reference sequence). This CDR3 is built from 14 residues. CDR3 residues: CASSLGGQPYGYTF. The CDR3, as DNA: TGTGCCAGCAGTTTAGGTGGACAGCCCTATGGCTACACCTTC.